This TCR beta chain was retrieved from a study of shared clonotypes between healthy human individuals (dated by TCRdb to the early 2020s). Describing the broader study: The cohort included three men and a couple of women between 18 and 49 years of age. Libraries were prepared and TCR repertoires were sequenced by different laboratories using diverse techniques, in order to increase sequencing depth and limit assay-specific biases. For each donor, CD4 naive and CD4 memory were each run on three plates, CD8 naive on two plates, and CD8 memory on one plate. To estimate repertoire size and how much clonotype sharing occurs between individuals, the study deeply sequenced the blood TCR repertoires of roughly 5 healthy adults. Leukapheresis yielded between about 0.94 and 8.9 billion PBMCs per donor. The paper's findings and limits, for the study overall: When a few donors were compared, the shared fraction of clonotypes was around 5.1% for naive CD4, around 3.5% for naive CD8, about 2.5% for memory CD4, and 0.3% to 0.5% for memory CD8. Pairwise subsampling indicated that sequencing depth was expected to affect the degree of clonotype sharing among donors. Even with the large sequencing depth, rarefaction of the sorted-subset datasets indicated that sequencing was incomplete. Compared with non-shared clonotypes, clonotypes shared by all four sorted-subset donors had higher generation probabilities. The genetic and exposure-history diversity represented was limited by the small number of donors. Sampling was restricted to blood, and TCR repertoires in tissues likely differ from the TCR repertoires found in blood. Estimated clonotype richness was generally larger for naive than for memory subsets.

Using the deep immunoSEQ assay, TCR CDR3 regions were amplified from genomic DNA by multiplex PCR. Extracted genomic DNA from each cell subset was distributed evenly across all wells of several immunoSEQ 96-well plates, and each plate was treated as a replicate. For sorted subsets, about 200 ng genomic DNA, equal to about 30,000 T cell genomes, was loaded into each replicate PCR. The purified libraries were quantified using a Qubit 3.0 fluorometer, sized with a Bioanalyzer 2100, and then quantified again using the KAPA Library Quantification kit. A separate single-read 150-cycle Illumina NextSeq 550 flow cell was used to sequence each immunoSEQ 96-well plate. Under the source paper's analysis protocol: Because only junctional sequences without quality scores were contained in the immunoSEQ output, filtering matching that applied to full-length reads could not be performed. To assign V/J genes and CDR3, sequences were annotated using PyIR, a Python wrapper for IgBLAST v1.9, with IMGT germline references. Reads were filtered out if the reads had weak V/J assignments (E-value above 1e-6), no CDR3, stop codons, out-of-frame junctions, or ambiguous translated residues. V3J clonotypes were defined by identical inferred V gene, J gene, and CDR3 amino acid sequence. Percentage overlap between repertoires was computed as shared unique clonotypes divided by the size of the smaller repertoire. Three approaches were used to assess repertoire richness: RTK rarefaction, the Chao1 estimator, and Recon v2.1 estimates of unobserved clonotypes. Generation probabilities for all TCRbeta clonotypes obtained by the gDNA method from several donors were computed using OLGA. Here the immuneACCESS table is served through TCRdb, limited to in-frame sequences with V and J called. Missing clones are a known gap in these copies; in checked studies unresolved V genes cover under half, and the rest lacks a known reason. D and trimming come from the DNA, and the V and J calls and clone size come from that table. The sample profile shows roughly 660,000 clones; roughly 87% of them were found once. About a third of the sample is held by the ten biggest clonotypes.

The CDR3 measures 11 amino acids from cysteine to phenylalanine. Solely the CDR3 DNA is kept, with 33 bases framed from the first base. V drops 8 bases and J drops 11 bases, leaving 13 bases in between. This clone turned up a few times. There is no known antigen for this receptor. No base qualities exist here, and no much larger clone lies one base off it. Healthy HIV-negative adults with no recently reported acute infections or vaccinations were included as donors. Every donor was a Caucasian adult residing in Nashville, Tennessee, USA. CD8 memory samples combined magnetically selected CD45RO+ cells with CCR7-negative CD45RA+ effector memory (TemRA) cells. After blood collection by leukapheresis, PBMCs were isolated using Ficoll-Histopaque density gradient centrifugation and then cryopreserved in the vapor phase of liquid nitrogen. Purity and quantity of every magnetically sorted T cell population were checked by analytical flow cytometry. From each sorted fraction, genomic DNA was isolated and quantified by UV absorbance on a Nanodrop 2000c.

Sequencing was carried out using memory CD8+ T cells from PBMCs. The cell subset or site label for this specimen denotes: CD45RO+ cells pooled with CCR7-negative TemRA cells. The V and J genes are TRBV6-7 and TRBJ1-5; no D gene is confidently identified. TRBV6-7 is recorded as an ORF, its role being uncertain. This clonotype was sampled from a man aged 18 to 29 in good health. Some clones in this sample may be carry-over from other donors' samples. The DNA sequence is TGTGCCAGCGAGGGCTTCAAGTCCCAGCATTTT. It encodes CASEGFKSQHF.